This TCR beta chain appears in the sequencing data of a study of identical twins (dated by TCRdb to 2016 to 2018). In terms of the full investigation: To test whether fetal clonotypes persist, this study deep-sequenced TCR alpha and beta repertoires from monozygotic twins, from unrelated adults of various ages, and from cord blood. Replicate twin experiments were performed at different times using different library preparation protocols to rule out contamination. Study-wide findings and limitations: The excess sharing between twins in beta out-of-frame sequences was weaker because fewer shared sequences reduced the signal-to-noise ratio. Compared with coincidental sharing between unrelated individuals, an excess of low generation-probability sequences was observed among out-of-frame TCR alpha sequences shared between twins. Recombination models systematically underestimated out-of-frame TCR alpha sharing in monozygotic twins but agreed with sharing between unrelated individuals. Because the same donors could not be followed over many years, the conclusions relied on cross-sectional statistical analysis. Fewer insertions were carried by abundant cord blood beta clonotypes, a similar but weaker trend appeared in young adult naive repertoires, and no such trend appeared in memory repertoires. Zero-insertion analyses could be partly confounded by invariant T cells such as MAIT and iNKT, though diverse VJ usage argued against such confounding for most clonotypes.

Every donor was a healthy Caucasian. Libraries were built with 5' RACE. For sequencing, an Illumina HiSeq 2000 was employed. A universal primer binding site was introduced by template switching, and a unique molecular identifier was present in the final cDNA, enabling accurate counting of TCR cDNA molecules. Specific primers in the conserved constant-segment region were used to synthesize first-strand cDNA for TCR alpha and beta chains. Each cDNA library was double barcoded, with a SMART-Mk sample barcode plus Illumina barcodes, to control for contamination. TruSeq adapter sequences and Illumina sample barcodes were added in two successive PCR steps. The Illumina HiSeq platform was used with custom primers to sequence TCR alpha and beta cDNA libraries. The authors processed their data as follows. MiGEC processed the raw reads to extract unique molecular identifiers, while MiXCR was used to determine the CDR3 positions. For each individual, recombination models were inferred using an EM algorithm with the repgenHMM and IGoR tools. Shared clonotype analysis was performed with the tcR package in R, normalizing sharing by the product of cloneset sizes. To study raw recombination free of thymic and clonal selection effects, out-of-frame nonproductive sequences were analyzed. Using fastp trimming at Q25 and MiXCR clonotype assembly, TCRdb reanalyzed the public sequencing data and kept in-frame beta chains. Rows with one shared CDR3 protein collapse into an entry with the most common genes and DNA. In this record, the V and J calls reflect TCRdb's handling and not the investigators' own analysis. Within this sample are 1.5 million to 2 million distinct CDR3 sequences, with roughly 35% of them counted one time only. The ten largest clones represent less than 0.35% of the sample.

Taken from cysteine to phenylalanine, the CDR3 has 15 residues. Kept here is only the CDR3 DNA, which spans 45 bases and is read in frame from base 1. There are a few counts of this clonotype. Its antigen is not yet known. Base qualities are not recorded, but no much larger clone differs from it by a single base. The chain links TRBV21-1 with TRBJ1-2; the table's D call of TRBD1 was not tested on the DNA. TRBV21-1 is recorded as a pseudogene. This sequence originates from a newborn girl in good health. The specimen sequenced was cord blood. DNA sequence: TGTGCCAGCAGCAAAGCGCTTTGGGGCAGGGGTGGCTACACCTTC. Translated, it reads CASSKALWGRGGYTF.